Below are 2 T cell receptor beta chains sequenced from a single sample in a study of shared clonotypes between healthy human individuals. Assay: immunoSEQ multiplex PCR; the TCRdb copy retains only in-frame clones and omits some. The table has 450,000 to 500,000 clones, 79% seen once; the top ten hold more than 10%. The sequenced material came from PBMCs. All receptors come from a middle-aged woman in good health. Some clones in this sample may be carry-over from other donors' samples.

This chain connects TRBV19 to TRBJ2-3, with 7 bases that match TRBD2. CDR1 and CDR2 (germline): LNHDA, SQIVND (reference sequence). The CDR3 is 14 amino acids. Trimming cost V 6 bases and J 3 bases; bases outside gene matches: 6. The CDR3 loop reads CASRVGGRTDTQYF. In nucleotides, the CDR3 is TGTGCCAGTAGGGTCGGCGGGAGAACAGATACGCAGTATTTT.

This chain connects TRBV7-2 to TRBJ2-1; TRBD2 aligns across 7 bases. The CDR3 has 14 amino acids. V shed 0 bases and J 10 bases; nucleotides not matched to a gene: 6. The germline V gene has CDR1 SGHTA and CDR2 FQGNSA. This chain's CDR3 is CASSLAGGPREQFF. For the CDR3, the DNA is TGTGCCAGCAGCTTAGCGGGAGGGCCGCGGGAGCAGTTCTTC.